The clone carrying this T cell receptor beta chain has only a few counts. Its matching antigen is unknown. CDR3 length equals 14 residues. Trimming shortened V by 1 base and J by 5 bases, and 11 bases separated the two germline ends. This sample stems from a study of type 1 regulatory T cells. TCRdb reanalysed the reads using MiXCR and keeps one entry per CDR3 protein. The sample lists roughly 65,000 distinct CDR3 sequences; more than 45% were seen once. Sequenced input: cultured non-Tr1 T cells, either the whole culture or a sorted T cell fraction (not recorded which). The TCR sequence derives from a human donor in good health. V is TRBV12-3 or TRBV12-4 and J is TRBJ2-5, with D perhaps TRBD2 (5 bases). The CDR3 protein is CASSLVGVGETQYF. The CDR3 DNA sequence: TGTGCCAGCAGTTTAGTCGGGGTCGGGGAGACCCAGTACTTC.